The sequence of this T cell receptor (beta chain) was determined in a study of T cell responses to AZD1222 COVID-19 vaccine. Sequencing was performed with immunoSEQ multiplex PCR; in TCRdb, only in-frame clones are kept and a portion is missing. The sample yields about 120,000 clones, approximately 90% seen once. Broader study findings: The donors showed a predominance of white British ancestry and of females, with possible underestimation of clonal diversity. Baseline testing showed seropositivity in only six or seven AZD1222 recipients. Repertoires were collected only later (after the peak T cell response had occurred).

CDR1 is SGDLS, CDR2 YYNGEE, per germline. Trimming shortened V by 0 bases and J by 1 base, and 10 bases separated the two germline ends. CDR3 length equals 15 residues. This clone was seen many times. Its target is not known. This chain uses TRBV9 with TRBJ1-1; a weak D match, TRBD1 (5 bases). The source is an adult who received the AZD1222 COVID-19 vaccine. The source was peripheral blood, collected 28 days after the second AZD1222 dose. As DNA, the CDR3 is TGTGCCAGCAGCGTAGAGCCAGGGAAGAACACTGAAGCTTTCTTT. Its translation: CASSVEPGKNTEAFF.